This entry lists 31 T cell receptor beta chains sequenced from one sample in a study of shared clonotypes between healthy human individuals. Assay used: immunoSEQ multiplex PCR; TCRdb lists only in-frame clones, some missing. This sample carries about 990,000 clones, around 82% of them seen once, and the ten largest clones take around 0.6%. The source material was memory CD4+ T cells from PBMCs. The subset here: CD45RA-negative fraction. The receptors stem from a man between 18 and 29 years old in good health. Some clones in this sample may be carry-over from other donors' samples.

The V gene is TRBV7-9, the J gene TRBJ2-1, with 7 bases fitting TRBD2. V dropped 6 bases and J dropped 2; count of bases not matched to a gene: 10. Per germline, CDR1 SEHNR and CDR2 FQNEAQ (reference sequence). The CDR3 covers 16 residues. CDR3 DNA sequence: TGTGCCAGCAGGCCGCCTAGCGGAGGGACCTACAATGAGCAGTTCTTC. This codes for CASRPPSGGTYNEQFF. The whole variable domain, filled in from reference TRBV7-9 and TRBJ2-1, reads DTGVSQNPRHKITKRGQNVTFRCDPISEHNRLYWYRQTLGQGPEFLTYFQNEAQLEKSRLLSDRFSAERPKGSFSTLEIQRTEQGDSAMYLCASRPPSGGTYNEQFFGPGTRLTVL.

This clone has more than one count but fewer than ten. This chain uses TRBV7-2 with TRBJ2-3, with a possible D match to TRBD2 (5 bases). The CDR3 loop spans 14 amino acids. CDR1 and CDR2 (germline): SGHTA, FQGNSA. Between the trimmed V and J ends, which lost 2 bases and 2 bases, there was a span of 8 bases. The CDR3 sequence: CASSLYGVTDTQYF. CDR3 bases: TGTGCCAGCAGCTTATACGGGGTCACAGATACGCAGTATTTT.

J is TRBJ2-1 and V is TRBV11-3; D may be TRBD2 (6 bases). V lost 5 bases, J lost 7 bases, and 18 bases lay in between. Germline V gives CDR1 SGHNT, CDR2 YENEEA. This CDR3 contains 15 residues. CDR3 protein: CASSPRGTGENEQFF. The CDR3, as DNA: TGTGCCAGCAGCCCCCGGGGGACGGGCGAGAATGAGCAGTTCTTC.

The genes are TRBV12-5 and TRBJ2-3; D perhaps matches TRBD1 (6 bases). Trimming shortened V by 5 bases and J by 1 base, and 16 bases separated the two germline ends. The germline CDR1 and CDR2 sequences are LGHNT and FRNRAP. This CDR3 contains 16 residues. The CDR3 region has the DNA TGTGCTAGTGGTCCCGGGACACTTACACGCACAGATACGCAGTATTTT. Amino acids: CASGPGTLTRTDTQYF.

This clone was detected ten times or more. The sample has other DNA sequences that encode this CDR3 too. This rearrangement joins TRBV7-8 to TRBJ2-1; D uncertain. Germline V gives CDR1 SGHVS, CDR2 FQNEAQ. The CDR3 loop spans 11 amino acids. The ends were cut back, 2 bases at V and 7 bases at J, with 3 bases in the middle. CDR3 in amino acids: CASSLLNEQFF. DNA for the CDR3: TGTGCCAGCAGCTTATTGAATGAGCAGTTCTTC. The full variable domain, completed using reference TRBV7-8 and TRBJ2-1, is GAGVSQSPRYKVAKRGQDVALRCDPISGHVSLFWYQQALGQGPEFLTYFQNEAQLDKSGLPSDRFFAERPEGSVSTLKIQRTQQEDSAVYLCASSLLNEQFFGPGTRLTVL.

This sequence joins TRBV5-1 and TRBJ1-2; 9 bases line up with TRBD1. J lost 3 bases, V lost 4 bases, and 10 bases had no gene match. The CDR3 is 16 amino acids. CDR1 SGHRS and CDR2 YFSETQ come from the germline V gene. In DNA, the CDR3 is TGCGCCAGCAGCCCCGGGGGACAGGGTTCCCACTATGGCTACACCTTC. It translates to CASSPGGQGSHYGYTF.

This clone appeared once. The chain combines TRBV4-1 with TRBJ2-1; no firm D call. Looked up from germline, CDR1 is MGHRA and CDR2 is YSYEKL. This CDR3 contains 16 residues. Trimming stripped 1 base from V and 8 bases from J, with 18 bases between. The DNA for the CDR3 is TGCGCCAGCAGCCAAGTAAATATGGGGTTTACAGATGAGCAGTTCTTC. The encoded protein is CASSQVNMGFTDEQFF.

CDR3 region: CASSPPTPDKSEQYF. The CDR3 DNA follows: TGTGCCAGCAGTCCCCCCACCCCGGACAAATCCGAGCAGTACTTC. V usage is TRBV28 and J usage is TRBJ2-7, with a tentative D call TRBD1 (5 bases). V lost 5 bases to trimming and J lost 6 bases, with 20 bases between them. The CDR3 loop spans 15 amino acids. The germline CDR1 and CDR2 sequences are MDHEN and SYDVKM. The full variable domain, its missing parts supplied by reference TRBV28 and TRBJ2-7, is DVKVTQSSRYLVKRTGEKVFLECVQDMDHENMFWYRQDPGLGLRLIYFSYDVKMKEKGDIPEGYSVSREKKERFSLILESASTNQTSMYLCASSPPTPDKSEQYFGPGTRLTVT.

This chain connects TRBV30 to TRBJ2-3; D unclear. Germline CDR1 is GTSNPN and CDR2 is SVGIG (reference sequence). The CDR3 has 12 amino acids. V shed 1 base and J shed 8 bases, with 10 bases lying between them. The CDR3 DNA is TGTGCCTGGAGTGGGGCGGAAGGTACGCAGTATTTT. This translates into CAWSGAEGTQYF.

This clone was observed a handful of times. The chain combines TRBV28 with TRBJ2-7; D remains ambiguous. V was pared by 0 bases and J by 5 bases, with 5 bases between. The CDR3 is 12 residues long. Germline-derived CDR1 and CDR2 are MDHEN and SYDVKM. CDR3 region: CASSLWRNEQYF. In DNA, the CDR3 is TGTGCCAGCAGTTTATGGAGGAACGAGCAGTACTTC.

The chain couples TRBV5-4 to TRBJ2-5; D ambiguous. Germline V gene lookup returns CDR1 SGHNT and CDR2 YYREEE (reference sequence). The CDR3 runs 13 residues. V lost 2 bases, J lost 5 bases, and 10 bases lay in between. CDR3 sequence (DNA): TGTGCCAGCAGCTTATCTAATGGGGAGACCCAGTACTTC. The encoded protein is CASSLSNGETQYF. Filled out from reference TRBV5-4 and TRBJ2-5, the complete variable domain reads ETGVTQSPTHLIKTRGQQVTLRCSSQSGHNTVSWYQQALGQGPQFIFQYYREEENGRGNFPPRFSGLQFPNYSSELNVNALELDDSALYLCASSLSNGETQYFGPGTRLLVL.

The DNA of the CDR3 is TGTGCCAGCAGTGACTCGAGGGAAACAGATACGCAGTATTTT. This gives the protein CASSDSRETDTQYF. The chain couples TRBV6-4 to TRBJ2-3; perhaps TRBD2 as D (5 bases). The CDR3 consists of 14 residues. The germline gives CDR1 MRHNA, CDR2 SNTAGT. The V end lost 0 bases, the J end lost 3 bases, and 7 bases lay between the germline ends.

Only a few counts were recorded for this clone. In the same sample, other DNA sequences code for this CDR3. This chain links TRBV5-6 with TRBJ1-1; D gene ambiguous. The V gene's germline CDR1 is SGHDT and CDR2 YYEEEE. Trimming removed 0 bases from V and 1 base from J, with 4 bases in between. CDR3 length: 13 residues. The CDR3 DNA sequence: TGTGCCAGCAGCTTGGCCAGGAACACTGAAGCTTTCTTT. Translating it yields CASSLARNTEAFF.

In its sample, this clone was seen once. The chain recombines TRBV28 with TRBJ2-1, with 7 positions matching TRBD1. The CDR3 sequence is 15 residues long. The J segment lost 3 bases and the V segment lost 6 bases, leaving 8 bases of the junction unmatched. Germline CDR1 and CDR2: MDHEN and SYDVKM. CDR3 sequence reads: CASRSGTDFYNEQFF. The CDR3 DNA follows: TGTGCCAGCAGGTCCGGGACAGACTTCTACAATGAGCAGTTCTTC.

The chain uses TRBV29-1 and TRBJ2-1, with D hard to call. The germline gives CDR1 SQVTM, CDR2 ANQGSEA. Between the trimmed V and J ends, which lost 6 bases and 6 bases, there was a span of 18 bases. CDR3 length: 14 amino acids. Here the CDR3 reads CSVKDRSDSNEQFF. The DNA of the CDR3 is TGCAGCGTAAAGGACCGATCTGATTCCAATGAGCAGTTCTTC.

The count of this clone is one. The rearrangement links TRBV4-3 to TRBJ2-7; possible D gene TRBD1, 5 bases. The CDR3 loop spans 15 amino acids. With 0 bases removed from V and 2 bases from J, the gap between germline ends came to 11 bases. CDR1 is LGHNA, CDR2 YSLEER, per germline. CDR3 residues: CASSQDTQGPYEQYF. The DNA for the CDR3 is TGCGCCAGCAGCCAAGATACCCAGGGCCCCTACGAGCAGTACTTC.

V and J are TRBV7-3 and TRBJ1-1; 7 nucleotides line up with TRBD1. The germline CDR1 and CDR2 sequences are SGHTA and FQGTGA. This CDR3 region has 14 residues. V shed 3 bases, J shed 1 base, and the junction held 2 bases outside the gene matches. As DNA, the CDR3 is TGTGCCAGCAGCTTTCGACAGGGGAACACTGAAGCTTTCTTT. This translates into CASSFRQGNTEAFF.

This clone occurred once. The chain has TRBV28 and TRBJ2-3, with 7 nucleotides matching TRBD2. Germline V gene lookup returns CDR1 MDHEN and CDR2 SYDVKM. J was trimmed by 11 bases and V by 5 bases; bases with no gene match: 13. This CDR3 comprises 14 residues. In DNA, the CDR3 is TGTGCCAGCAGTCCCAGAAGAGCGGGACTCAAGCAGTATTTT. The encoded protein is CASSPRRAGLKQYF.

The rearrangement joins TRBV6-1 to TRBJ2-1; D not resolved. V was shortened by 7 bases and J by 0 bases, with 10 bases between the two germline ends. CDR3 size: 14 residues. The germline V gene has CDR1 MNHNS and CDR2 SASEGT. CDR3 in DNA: TGTGCCAGCACGCTGGCCGTCTCCTACAATGAGCAGTTCTTC. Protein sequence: CASTLAVSYNEQFF.

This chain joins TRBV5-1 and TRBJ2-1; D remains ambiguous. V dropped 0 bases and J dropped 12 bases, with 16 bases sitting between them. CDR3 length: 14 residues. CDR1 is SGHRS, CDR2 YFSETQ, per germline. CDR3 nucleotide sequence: TGCGCCAGCAGCTTGGGGACCGGGCCTTTAGGGCAGTTCTTC. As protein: CASSLGTGPLGQFF.

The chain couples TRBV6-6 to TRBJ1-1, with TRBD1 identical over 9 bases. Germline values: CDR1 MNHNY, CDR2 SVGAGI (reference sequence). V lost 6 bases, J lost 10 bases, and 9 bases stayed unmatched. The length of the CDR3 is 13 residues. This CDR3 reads CASRETGGIGAFF. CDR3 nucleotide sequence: TGTGCCAGCAGGGAGACAGGGGGGATTGGAGCTTTCTTT.

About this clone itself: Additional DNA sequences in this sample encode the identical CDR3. The CDR3 is CASSPDSQETQYF. Here the CDR3 DNA reads TGTGCCTCCTCCCCGGACAGCCAAGAGACCCAGTACTTC. V and J are TRBV28 and TRBJ2-5, with a weak D call TRBD1 (6 bases). Looked up from germline, CDR1 is MDHEN and CDR2 is SYDVKM. The CDR3 consists of 13 residues. Deletions cut 11 bases from V and 1 base from J, with 14 bases between.

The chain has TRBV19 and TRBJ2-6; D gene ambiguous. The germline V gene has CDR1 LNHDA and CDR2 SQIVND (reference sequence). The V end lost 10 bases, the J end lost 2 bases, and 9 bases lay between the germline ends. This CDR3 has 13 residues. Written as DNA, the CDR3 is TGTGCCACCACAGAGGCTGGGGCCAACGTCCTGACTTTC. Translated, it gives CATTEAGANVLTF.

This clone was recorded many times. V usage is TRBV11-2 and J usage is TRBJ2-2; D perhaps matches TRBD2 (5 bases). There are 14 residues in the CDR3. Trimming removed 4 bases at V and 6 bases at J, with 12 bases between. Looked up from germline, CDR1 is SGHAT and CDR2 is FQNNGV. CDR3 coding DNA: TGTGCCAGCAGCTCGGGGAAGGGAGCCGGGGAGCTGTTTTTT. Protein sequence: CASSSGKGAGELFF.

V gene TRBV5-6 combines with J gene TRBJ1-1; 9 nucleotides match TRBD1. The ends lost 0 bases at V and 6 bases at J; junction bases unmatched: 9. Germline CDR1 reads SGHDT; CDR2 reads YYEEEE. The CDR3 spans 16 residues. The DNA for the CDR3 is TGTGCCAGCAGCTTGGTGGGCTGGGACAGGGCAGCTGAAGCTTTCTTT. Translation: CASSLVGWDRAAEAFF. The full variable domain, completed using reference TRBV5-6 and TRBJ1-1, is DAGVTQSPTHLIKTRGQQVTLRCSPKSGHDTVSWYQQALGQGPQFIFQYYEEEERQRGNFPDRFSGHQFPNYSSELNVNALLLGDSALYLCASSLVGWDRAAEAFFGQGTRLTVV.

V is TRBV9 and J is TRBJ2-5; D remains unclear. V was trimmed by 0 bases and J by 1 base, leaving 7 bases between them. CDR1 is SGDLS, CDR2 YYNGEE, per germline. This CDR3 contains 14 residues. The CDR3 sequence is CASSVAPFQETQYF. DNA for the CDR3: TGTGCCAGCAGCGTAGCGCCCTTCCAAGAGACCCAGTACTTC.

The CDR3 DNA reads as TGTGCCAGCAGCGTCCAAGGCCTCTCCTACGAGCAGTACTTC. Encoded protein: CASSVQGLSYEQYF. The J gene is TRBJ2-7, the V gene TRBV9; D ambiguous. Per the germline V gene, CDR1 is SGDLS and CDR2 is YYNGEE. Trimming stripped 2 bases from V and 0 bases from J, with 9 bases between. The CDR3 is 14 amino acids.

CDR3 DNA sequence: TGCGCCAGCAGCCCCGGACAGTTTGGACTCGAGCAGTACTTC. This sequence encodes CASSPGQFGLEQYF. This chain uses TRBV5-1 with TRBJ2-5; tentative D call: TRBD1 (6 bases). The end of the DNA is better explained by TRBJ2-7, so the J call may be wrong. The CDR3 extends over 14 amino acids. The germline CDR1 and CDR2 sequences are SGHRS and YFSETQ.

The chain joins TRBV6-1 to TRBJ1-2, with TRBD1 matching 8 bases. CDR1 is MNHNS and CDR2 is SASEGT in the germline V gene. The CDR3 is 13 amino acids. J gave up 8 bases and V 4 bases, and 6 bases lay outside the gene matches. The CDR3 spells CASSGQGARGYTF. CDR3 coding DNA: TGTGCCAGCAGTGGCCAGGGGGCGCGAGGCTACACCTTC.

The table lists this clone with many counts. CDR3 sequence (DNA): TGCGCCAGCAGCCAAGATACGGGAGGGGAGACCCAGTACTTC. Its protein product is CASSQDTGGETQYF. The rearrangement links TRBV4-3 to TRBJ2-5, with 8 bases fitting TRBD2. The CDR3 sequence is 14 residues long. Germline CDR1 reads LGHNA; CDR2 reads YSLEER. Germline trimming cut 0 bases from V and 5 bases from J; bases unmatched to any gene: 2.

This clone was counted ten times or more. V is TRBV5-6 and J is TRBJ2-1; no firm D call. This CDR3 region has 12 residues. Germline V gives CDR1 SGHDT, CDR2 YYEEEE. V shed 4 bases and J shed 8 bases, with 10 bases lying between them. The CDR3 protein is CASSASEYEQFF. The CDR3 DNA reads TGTGCCAGCAGCGCCTCGGAGTATGAGCAGTTCTTC.